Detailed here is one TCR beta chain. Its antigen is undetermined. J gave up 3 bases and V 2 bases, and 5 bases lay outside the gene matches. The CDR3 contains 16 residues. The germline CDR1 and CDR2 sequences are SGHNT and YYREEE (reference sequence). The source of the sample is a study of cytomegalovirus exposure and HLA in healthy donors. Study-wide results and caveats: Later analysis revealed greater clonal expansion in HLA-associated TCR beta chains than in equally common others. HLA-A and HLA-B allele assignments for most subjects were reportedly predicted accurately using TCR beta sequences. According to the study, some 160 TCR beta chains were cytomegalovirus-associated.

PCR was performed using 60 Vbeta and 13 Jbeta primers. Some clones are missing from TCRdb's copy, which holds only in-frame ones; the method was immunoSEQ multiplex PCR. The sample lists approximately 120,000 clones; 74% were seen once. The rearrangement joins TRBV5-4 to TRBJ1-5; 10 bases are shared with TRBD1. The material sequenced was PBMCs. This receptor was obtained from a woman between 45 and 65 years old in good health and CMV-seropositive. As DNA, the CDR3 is TGTGCCAGCAGCTTAGTGGGGACAGGGGTCAATCAGCCCCAGCATTTT. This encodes CASSLVGTGVNQPQHF.